This T cell receptor (beta chain) appears in the sequencing data of a study of blood T cell repertoires in COVID-19. Whole-study context: From the United States, Italy and Spain came samples of acute and convalescent COVID-19. In each case, the material was cDNA or gDNA derived from T cells, B-cell-depleted T cells, or PBMCs.

This clone came up a few times. Authors' methods: Reference gene primer amplification gave estimated nucleated cell counts. Data came from immunoSEQ multiplex PCR; TCRdb stores just in-frame clones and leaves some out. The V and J calls and clone size come from that table; D and trimming were worked out from the DNA. The data hold over 110,000 clones, with approximately 88% observed a single time. CDR1 and CDR2 (germline): SQVTM, ANQGSEA. The CDR3 totals 12 residues. With V trimmed by 2 bases and J by 8 bases, 4 bases remained unmatched. The chain carries TRBV29-1 and TRBJ1-2; 8 bases map to TRBD1. The source of this sequence is a man between 65 and 85 years old with acute or convalescent COVID-19. Input material: peripheral blood. CDR3 sequence reads: CSVEQGAGGYTF. The CDR3 bases are TGCAGCGTTGAACAGGGGGCAGGGGGCTACACCTTC.